A selection of T cell receptor beta chains follows, all from one sample in a study of OX40 agonist ivuxolimab in advanced cancers. Data came from immunoSEQ multiplex PCR; TCRdb stores just in-frame clones and leaves some out. The sample contains under 80,000 clones, around 91% of which appear only once. The material sequenced was CD4+ or CD8+ T cells sorted from blood, taken in a trial of the OX40 agonist ivuxolimab. These receptors all stem from an adult with an advanced solid tumor such as melanoma, head and neck, liver or kidney cancer. The CDR3 runs from the conserved cysteine through the conserved F or W. D genes are given only for firm matches. Rows may omit the clone size; those that give it use once, few, many or a size class.

clone_size j_call v_call d_call cdr3_aa cdr3_nt
- TRBJ1-1 TRBV28 TRBD1 CASRTGNTEAFF TGTGCCAGCCGGACAGGAAACACTGAAGCTTTCTTT
- TRBJ1-5 TRBV28 TRBD1 CASSIYTGGRQPQHF TGTGCCAGCAGTATCTATACAGGGGGACGTCAGCCCCAGCATTTT
- TRBJ1-1 TRBV28 TRBD1 CASSLSRTGGDAFF TGTGCCAGCAGTTTAAGCCGGACAGGGGGTGACGCTTTCTTT
once TRBJ2-1 TRBV29-1 - CSLGTAPYNEQFF TGCAGCCTTGGGACGGCACCCTACAATGAGCAGTTCTTC
- TRBJ2-2 TRBV5-6 - CASSLAGANTGELFF TGTGCCAGCAGCTTGGCAGGGGCGAACACCGGGGAGCTGTTTTTT
- TRBJ2-2 TRBV2 - CASQNTGELFF TGTGCCAGCCAGAACACCGGGGAGCTGTTTTTT
- TRBJ2-7 TRBV6-1 - CASSDGVAEQYF TGTGCCAGCAGTGATGGCGTAGCCGAGCAGTACTTC
- TRBJ1-2 TRBV7-9 - CASSLETGTYGYTF TGTGCCAGCAGCTTAGAGACAGGCACCTATGGCTACACCTTC
- TRBJ2-2 TRBV5-1 - CASSLASFFTGELFF TGCGCCAGCAGCTTGGCTAGCTTCTTCACCGGGGAGCTGTTTTTT
- TRBJ2-1 TRBV2 - CASRQSVEQFF TGTGCCAGCAGGCAAAGCGTTGAGCAGTTCTTC
- TRBJ2-3 TRBV18 - CASSPPAAGYTDTQYF TGTGCCAGCTCACCCCCTGCGGCGGGTTACACAGATACGCAGTATTTT
- TRBJ1-4 TRBV18 - CASSPRDGSNEKLFF TGTGCCAGCTCACCCCGGGACGGATCTAATGAAAAACTGTTTTTT
- TRBJ1-1 TRBV6-5 - CAYGRTTEAFF TGTGCCTACGGGAGGACAACTGAAGCTTTCTTT
- TRBJ2-2 TRBV9 - CASSVVGEGGELFF TGTGCCAGCAGCGTAGTGGGGGAAGGCGGGGAGCTGTTTTTT
once TRBJ2-2 TRBV11-2 - CASSLEGRPNTGELFF TGTGCCAGCAGCTTAGAGGGTAGGCCTAACACCGGGGAGCTGTTTTTT
- TRBJ2-5 TRBV29-1 TRBD2 CSVDGLAGEETQYF TGCAGCGTTGACGGACTAGCCGGAGAAGAGACCCAGTACTTC
- TRBJ2-1 TRBV10-3 - CAIRDRDPWNEQFF TGTGCCATCAGGGACCGGGACCCCTGGAACGAGCAGTTCTTC
- TRBJ2-5 TRBV19 - CASSIVFREETQYF TGTGCCAGTAGTATAGTTTTCAGGGAAGAGACCCAGTACTTC
- TRBJ2-1 TRBV5-6 TRBD1 CASSSDRGLYNEQFF TGTGCCAGCAGCTCTGACAGGGGGCTCTACAATGAGCAGTTCTTC
- TRBJ2-7 TRBV2 TRBD2 CASSALWGLAGGQYF TGTGCCAGCAGCGCCCTTTGGGGACTAGCGGGGGGCCAGTACTTC
- TRBJ2-7 TRBV7-6 - CASSLMSGSSYEQYF TGTGCCAGCAGCTTAATGTCTGGGAGCTCCTACGAGCAGTACTTC
- TRBJ2-1 TRBV5-6 TRBD1 CASSLRDRVGNEQFF TGTGCCAGCAGCTTGCGGGACAGGGTAGGCAATGAGCAGTTCTTC
once TRBJ1-3 TRBV10-3 - CAISEGGSSGNTIYF TGTGCCATCAGTGAAGGCGGGAGCTCTGGAAACACCATATATTTT
- TRBJ1-4 TRBV5-1 - CASSILNMQGGEKLFF TGCGCCAGCAGCATACTCAACATGCAGGGCGGTGAAAAACTGTTTTTT
- TRBJ2-5 TRBV5-1 - CASRLWEETQYF TGCGCCAGCAGGCTTTGGGAAGAGACCCAGTACTTC
- TRBJ2-1 TRBV23-1 - CASSLNRLSSYNEQFF TGCGCCAGCAGTCTAAACAGGTTAAGCTCCTACAATGAGCAGTTCTTC
- TRBJ1-6 TRBV15 TRBD1 CATSAGQGYSPLHF TGTGCCACCAGCGCGGGACAGGGGTATTCACCCCTCCACTTT
- TRBJ2-3 TRBV6-5 - CASSYRGRGPDTQYF TGTGCCAGCAGTTACAGGGGGCGGGGCCCAGATACGCAGTATTTT
- TRBJ2-5 TRBV5-4 - CASSLLQGVRETQYF TGTGCCAGCAGCTTACTGCAGGGCGTGAGAGAGACCCAGTACTTC
few TRBJ2-3 TRBV7-9 - CASSLGHNLRDTQYF TGTGCCAGCAGCTTAGGCCACAACCTTAGGGATACGCAGTATTTT
once TRBJ1-4 TRBV11-1 - CASSSGPYNEKLFF TGTGCCAGCAGCTCGGGACCTTATAATGAAAAACTGTTTTTT
- TRBJ2-1 TRBV21-1 - CASSKAGASGRSSEQFF TGTGCCAGCAGCAAAGCAGGAGCTAGCGGGCGGTCTAGTGAGCAGTTCTTC
- TRBJ1-2 TRBV11-2 TRBD1 CASSLAGGYGYTF TGTGCCAGCAGCTTGGCAGGGGGATATGGCTACACCTTC
- TRBJ1-1 TRBV6-5 - CASSRQNTEAFF TGTGCCAGCAGCCGACAGAACACTGAAGCTTTCTTT
- TRBJ1-5 TRBV5-6 TRBD1 CASSWTGRGHQPQHF TGTGCCAGCAGCTGGACAGGGCGAGGGCACCAGCCCCAGCATTTT
- TRBJ2-1 TRBV4-2 TRBD2 CASSSLRKRGVYNEQFF TGTGCCAGCAGCTCCCTACGGAAGCGGGGGGTCTACAATGAGCAGTTCTTC
- TRBJ1-1 TRBV5-1 TRBD1 CASSFSGGREEAFF TGCGCCAGCAGCTTTTCAGGGGGGCGAGAGGAAGCTTTCTTT
- TRBJ2-3 TRBV11-3 - CASSFRGSTDTQYF TGTGCCAGCAGCTTCCGGGGTTCCACAGATACGCAGTATTTT
few TRBJ1-6 TRBV9 - CASSVMSEDSPLHF TGTGCCAGCAGCGTAATGAGTGAAGATTCACCCCTCCACTTT
- TRBJ2-5 TRBV7-2 TRBD2 CASSSLPGGQETQYF TGTGCCAGCAGCTCGCTTCCGGGGGGGCAAGAGACCCAGTACTTC
- TRBJ1-5 TRBV27 - CASGRSRVNQPQHF TGTGCCAGCGGACGGAGTCGGGTCAATCAGCCCCAGCATTTT
- TRBJ2-1 TRBV7-8 TRBD1 CASSSGTGSFYEQFF TGTGCCAGCAGTTCCGGGACAGGGTCTTTCTATGAGCAGTTCTTC
- TRBJ2-5 TRBV7-9 TRBD2 CASSFYGRSVETQYF TGTGCCAGCAGCTTCTACGGGAGGTCCGTCGAGACCCAGTACTTC
- TRBJ1-2 TRBV19 - CASRTGRDWSGYTF TGTGCCAGCCGAACAGGGAGAGATTGGAGTGGCTACACCTTC
- TRBJ2-5 TRBV4-3 TRBD2 CASSQELAGGIGQETQYF TGCGCCAGCAGCCAAGAGTTAGCGGGGGGGATAGGTCAAGAGACCCAGTACTTC
- TRBJ2-3 TRBV5-1 TRBD2 CASSLESSGRHTQYF TGCGCCAGCAGCTTGGAGTCTAGCGGGAGGCATACGCAGTATTTT
- TRBJ1-6 TRBV6-5 TRBD1 CASKAGQYNSPLHF TGTGCCTCAAAAGCGGGACAGTATAATTCACCCCTCCACTTT
few TRBJ1-5 TRBV5-5 - CASRGAPNQPQHF TGTGCCAGCAGAGGCGCCCCAAATCAGCCCCAGCATTTT
- TRBJ2-5 TRBV19 TRBD1 CASSIDHSRGKETQYF TGTGCCAGTAGTATAGATCACTCCAGGGGGAAGGAGACCCAGTACTTC
- TRBJ2-3 TRBV5-1 TRBD2 CASSGTSGDTQYF TGCGCCAGCAGCGGGACTAGTGGGGATACGCAGTATTTT
- TRBJ2-7 TRBV19 - CASSAAGYEQYF TGTGCCAGTAGTGCCGCCGGCTACGAGCAGTACTTC
- TRBJ2-1 TRBV28 TRBD2 CASGGDYYNEQFF TGTGCCAGCGGCGGGGACTACTACAATGAGCAGTTCTTC
- TRBJ2-5 TRBV7-2 TRBD1 CASSRQGPRQETQYF TGTGCCAGCAGCCGACAGGGGCCCCGACAAGAGACCCAGTACTTC
- TRBJ2-2 TRBV7-2 - CASSLDGGPWELFF TGTGCCAGCAGCTTAGATGGAGGGCCCTGGGAGCTGTTTTTT
- TRBJ1-1 TRBV6-1 - CASRARARTEAFF TGTGCCAGCAGAGCCAGGGCGAGAACTGAAGCTTTCTTT
- TRBJ1-2 TRBV6-6 - CASKPFVGGYTF TGTGCCAGCAAACCTTTCGTGGGGGGCTACACCTTC